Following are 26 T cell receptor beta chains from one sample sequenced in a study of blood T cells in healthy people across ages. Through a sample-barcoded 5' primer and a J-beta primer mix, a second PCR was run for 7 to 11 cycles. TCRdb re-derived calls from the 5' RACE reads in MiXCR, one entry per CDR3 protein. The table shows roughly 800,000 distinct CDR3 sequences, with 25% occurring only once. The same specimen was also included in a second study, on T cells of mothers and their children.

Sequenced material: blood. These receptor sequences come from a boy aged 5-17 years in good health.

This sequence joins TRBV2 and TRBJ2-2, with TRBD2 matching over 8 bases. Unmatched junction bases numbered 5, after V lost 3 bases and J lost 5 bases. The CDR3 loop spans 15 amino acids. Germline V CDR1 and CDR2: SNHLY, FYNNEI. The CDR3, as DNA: TGTGCCAGCAGTGACGGACTAGCACAGACCGGGGAGCTGTTTTTT. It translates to CASSDGLAQTGELFF.

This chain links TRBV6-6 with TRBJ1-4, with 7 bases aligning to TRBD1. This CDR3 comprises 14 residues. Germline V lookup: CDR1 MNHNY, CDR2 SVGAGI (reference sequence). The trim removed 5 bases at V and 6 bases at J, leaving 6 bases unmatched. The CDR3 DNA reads TGTGCCAGCAGTGGGGAACAGGGGTATGAAAAACTGTTTTTT. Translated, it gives CASSGEQGYEKLFF.

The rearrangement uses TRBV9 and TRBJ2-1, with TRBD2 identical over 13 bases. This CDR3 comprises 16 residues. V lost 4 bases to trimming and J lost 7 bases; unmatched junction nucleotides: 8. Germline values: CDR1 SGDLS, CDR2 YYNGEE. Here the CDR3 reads CASSSRTSGSGNEQFF. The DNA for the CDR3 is TGTGCCAGCAGCTCTCGGACTAGCGGGAGTGGAAATGAGCAGTTCTTC.

Here the CDR3 reads CATRPVVGLGNTIYF. The DNA for the CDR3 is TGTGCCACCAGACCCGTGGTCGGATTGGGAAACACCATATATTTT. The chain combines TRBV15 with TRBJ1-3; D remains unclear. The CDR3 loop spans 15 amino acids. Germline V gene data show CDR1 as LNHNV and CDR2 as YYDKDF (reference sequence). Trimming shortened V by 6 bases and J by 4 bases, and 16 bases separated the two germline ends.

The DNA for the CDR3 is TGTGCCAGCAGCTTAACCCGGACAGGGTACTACGAGCAGTACTTC. It yields the protein CASSLTRTGYYEQYF. The genes are TRBV11-2 and TRBJ2-7, with 8 bases matching TRBD1. The CDR3 sequence is 15 residues long. Unmatched junction bases numbered 6, after V lost 2 bases and J lost 3 bases. Per germline, CDR1 SGHAT and CDR2 FQNNGV.

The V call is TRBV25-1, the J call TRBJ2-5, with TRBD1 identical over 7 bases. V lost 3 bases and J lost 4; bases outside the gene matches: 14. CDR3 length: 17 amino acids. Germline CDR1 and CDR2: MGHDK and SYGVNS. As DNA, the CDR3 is TGTGCCAGCAGTGAGGTCCGACGTAAGACAGGGAGAGAGACCCAGTACTTC. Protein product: CASSEVRRKTGRETQYF.

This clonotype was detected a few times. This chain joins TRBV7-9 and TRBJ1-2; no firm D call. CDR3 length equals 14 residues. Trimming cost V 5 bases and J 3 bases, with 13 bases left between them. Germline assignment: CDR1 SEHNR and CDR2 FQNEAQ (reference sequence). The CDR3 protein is CASSPELVYYGYTF. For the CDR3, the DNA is TGTGCCAGCAGCCCGGAATTGGTGTACTATGGCTACACCTTC.

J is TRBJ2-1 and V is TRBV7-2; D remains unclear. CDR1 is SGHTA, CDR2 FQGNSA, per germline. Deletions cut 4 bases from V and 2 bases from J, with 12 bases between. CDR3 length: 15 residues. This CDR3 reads CASSSQPGTYNEQFF. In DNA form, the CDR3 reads TGTGCCAGCAGCTCCCAACCAGGAACCTACAATGAGCAGTTCTTC.

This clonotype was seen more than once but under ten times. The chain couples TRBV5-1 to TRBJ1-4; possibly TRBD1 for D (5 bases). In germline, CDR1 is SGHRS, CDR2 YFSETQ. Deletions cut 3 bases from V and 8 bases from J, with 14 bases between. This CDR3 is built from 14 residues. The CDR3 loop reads CASSSEGNVEKLFF. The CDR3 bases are TGCGCCAGCAGCTCTGAGGGGAATGTCGAAAAACTGTTTTTT.

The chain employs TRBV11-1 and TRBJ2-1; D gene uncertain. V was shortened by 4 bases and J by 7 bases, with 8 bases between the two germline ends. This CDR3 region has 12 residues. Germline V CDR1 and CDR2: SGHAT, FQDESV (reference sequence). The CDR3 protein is CASSSMRNEQFF. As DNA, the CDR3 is TGTGCCAGCAGCTCCATGAGGAATGAGCAGTTCTTC.

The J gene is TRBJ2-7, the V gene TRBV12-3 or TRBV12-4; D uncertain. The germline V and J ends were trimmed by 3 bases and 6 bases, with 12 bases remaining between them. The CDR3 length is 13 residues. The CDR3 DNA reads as TGTGCCAGCAGTTTCAGTGTAGCACGCGAGCAGTACTTC. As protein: CASSFSVAREQYF.

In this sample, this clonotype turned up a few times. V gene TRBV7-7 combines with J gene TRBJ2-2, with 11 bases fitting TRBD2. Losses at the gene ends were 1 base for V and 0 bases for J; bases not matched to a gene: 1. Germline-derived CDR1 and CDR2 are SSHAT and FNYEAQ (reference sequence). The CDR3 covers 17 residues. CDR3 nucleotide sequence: TGTGCCAGCAGCTTAGAGACTAGCGGGGCGAACACCGGGGAGCTGTTTTTT. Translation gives CASSLETSGANTGELFF.

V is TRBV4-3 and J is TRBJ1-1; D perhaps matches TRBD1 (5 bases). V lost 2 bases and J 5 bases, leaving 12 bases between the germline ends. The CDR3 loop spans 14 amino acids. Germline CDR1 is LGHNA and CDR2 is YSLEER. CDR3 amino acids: CASSQMRGGTEAFF. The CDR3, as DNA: TGCGCCAGCAGCCAAATGCGTGGGGGGACTGAAGCTTTCTTT.

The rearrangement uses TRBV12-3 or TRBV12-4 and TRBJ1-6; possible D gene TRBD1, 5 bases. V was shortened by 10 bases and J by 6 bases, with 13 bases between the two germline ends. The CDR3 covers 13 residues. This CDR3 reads CATRAGPNSPLHF. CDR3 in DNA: TGTGCCACCAGGGCAGGGCCTAATTCACCCCTCCACTTT.

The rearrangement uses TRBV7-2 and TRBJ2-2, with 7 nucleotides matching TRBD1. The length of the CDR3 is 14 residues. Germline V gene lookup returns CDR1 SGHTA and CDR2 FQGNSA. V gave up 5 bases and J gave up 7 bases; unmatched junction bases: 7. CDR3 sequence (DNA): TGTGCCAGCAGCCCAAGGGGGCTGGGCGGGGAGCTGTTTTTT. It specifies CASSPRGLGGELFF. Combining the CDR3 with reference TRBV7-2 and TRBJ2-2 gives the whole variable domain GAGVSQSPSNKVTEKGKDVELRCDPISGHTALYWYRQSLGQGLEFLIYFQGNSAPDKSGLPSDRFSAERTGGSVSTLTIQRTQQEDSAVYLCASSPRGLGGELFFGEGSRLTVL.

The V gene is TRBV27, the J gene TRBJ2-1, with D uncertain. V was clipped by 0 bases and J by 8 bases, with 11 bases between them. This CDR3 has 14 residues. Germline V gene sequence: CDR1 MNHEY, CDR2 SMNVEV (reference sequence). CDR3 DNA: TGTGCCAGCAGTTTATCGGATTCTGTGGATGAGCAGTTCTTC. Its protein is CASSLSDSVDEQFF.

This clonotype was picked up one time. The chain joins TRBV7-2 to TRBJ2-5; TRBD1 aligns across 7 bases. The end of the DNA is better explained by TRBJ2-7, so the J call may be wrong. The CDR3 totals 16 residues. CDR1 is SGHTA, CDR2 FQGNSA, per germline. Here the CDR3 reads CASSVTPGQTNYEQYF. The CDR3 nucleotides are TGTGCCAGCAGTGTCACTCCGGGACAGACGAATTACGAGCAGTACTTC.

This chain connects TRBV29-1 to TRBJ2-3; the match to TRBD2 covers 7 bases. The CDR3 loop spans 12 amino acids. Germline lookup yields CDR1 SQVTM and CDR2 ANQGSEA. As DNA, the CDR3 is TGCAGTGGGGTGCGGGAGTTTAATACGCAGTATTTT. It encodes CSGVREFNTQYF.

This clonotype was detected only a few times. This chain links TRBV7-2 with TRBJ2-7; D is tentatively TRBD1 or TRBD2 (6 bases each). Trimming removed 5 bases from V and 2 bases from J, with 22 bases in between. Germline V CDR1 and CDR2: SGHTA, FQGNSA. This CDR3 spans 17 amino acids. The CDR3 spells CASSPNKGGRGAYEQYF. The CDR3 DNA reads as TGTGCCAGCAGCCCCAATAAGGGGGGCCGGGGAGCCTACGAGCAGTACTTC. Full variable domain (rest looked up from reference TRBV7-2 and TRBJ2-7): GAGVSQSPSNKVTEKGKDVELRCDPISGHTALYWYRQSLGQGLEFLIYFQGNSAPDKSGLPSDRFSAERTGGSVSTLTIQRTQQEDSAVYLCASSPNKGGRGAYEQYFGPGTRLTVT.

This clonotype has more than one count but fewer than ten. CDR3 nucleotide sequence: TGTGCCACCAGTGACCCGAGACTAGCGGGACTTAGCGATGAGCAGTTCTTC. Protein product: CATSDPRLAGLSDEQFF. The chain has TRBV24-1 and TRBJ2-1, with 11 bases that match TRBD2. The CDR3 spans 17 residues. V was clipped by 4 bases and J by 8 bases; unmatched bases: 12. Germline V gene lookup returns CDR1 KGHDR and CDR2 SFDVKD.

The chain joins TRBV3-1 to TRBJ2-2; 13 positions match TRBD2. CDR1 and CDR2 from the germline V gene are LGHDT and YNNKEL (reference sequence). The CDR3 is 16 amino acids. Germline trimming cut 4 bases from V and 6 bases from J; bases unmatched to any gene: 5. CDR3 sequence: CASSLRTSGRSGELFF. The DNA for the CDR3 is TGTGCCAGCAGCCTCAGGACTAGCGGGAGATCCGGGGAGCTGTTTTTT.

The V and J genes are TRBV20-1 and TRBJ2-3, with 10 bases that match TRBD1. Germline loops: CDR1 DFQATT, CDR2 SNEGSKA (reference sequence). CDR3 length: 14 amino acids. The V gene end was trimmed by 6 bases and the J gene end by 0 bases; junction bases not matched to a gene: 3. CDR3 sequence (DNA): TGCAGTGCGTGGGACAGGGGAAGCACAGATACGCAGTATTTT. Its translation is CSAWDRGSTDTQYF.

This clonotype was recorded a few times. CDR3 sequence reads: CASSSSGGSNEQFF. The CDR3 coding sequence is TGTGCCAGCAGCTCTAGCGGGGGTAGCAATGAGCAGTTCTTC. The rearrangement uses TRBV21-1 and TRBJ2-5; TRBD2, the table's D call, lacks a check against the DNA. The end of the DNA fits TRBJ2-1 better, so the J call may be wrong. TRBV21-1 corresponds to a pseudogene. The CDR3 is made up of 14 amino acids.

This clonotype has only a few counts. The CDR3 nucleotides are TGTGCCAGCACAGGGGGCGGATCCCATTCTCTGGGGGCCAACGTCCTGACTTTC. It is translated as CASTGGGSHSLGANVLTF. The chain has TRBV9 and TRBJ2-6; TRBD1 matches 8 bases. Germline CDR1 is SGDLS and CDR2 is YYNGEE. J was trimmed by 4 bases and V by 6 bases; bases with no gene match: 15. The CDR3 totals 18 residues.

CDR3 sequence: CASSFLMGGSYGYTF. In DNA form, the CDR3 reads TGTGCCAGCAGTTTCCTTATGGGGGGCAGCTATGGCTACACCTTC. The chain carries TRBV12-3 or TRBV12-4 and TRBJ1-2; a possible D gene is TRBD1 (6 bases). The CDR3 has 15 amino acids. V gave up 3 bases and J gave up 4 bases, with 15 bases separating them.

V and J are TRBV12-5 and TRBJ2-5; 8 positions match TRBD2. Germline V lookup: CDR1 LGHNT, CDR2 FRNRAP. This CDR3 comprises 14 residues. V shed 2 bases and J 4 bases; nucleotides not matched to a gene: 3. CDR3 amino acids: CASGLSGGGETQYF. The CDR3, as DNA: TGTGCTAGTGGTTTGTCCGGGGGGGGAGAGACCCAGTACTTC.